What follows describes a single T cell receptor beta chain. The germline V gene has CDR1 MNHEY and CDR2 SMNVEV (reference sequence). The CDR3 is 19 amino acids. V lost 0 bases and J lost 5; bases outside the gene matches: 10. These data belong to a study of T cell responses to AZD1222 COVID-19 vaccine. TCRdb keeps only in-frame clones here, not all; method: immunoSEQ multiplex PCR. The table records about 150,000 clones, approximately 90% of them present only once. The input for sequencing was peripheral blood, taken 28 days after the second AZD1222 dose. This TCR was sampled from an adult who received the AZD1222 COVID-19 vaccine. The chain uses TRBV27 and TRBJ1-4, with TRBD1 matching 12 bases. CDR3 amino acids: CASSLSPPGTGGQNEKLFF. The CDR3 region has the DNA TGTGCCAGCAGTTTATCGCCTCCCGGGACAGGGGGCCAGAATGAAAAACTGTTTTTT.